This TCR beta chain was captured in a study of response to subunit inactivated influenza vaccine listed by TCRdb under 2018. The study in broad terms: Deep quantitative T cell receptor repertoire profiling was used in the study to track responses to a trivalent subunit inactivated influenza vaccine. General findings and caveats noted by the study authors: It was suggested by the authors that each seasonal influenza vaccination may recruit only a limited number of new T cells.

Libraries were constructed by RT-PCR. Sequencing instrument: Illumina HiSeq 2500. Starting from the raw public reads, TCRdb applied fastp trimming at Q25, assembled clones with MiXCR and retained in-frame beta chains. Every distinct CDR3 protein forms one entry, paired with its most common genes and DNA. The sample includes 750,000 to 850,000 distinct CDR3 sequences, with 15% to 20% observed a single time. Of the sample, roughly a tenth is held by the ten largest clones. Trimming removed 1 base from V and 6 bases from J, leaving 13 bases between the germline ends. For CDR1 and CDR2, the germline V gene lists LGHNA and YNFKEQ. The CDR3 holds 14 amino acids from the cysteine to the phenylalanine. The sequence is cut down to CDR3 DNA, 42 bases in frame from base 1. This clonotype was observed a few times. It has no known antigen specificity. Per-base quality was not reported, and no clone a single base away is much larger than it.

This TCR came from a man aged 50 or older who received an inactivated influenza vaccine. Donor details come from another sample of the same person, matched by shared clones. Rearrangement joined TRBV4-2 to TRBJ2-7; TRBD1 is a possible D gene, resting on 5 matching bases. Sample: PBMCs from blood, taken 4 to 6 days after vaccination. CDR3 reads: CASSQAPLGAEQYF. The base sequence is TGTGCCAGCAGCCAAGCTCCCTTAGGGGCCGAGCAGTACTTC.